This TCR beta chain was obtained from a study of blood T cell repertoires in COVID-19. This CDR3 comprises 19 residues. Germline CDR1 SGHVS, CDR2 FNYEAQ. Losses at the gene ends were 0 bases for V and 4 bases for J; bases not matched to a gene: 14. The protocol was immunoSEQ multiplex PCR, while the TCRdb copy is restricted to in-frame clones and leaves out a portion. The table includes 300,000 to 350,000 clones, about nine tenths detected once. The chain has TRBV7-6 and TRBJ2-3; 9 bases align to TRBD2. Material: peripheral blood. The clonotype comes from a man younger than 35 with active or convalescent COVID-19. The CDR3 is CASSLASAIAGVRADTQYF. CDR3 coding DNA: TGTGCCAGCAGCTTAGCCTCGGCGATAGCGGGGGTCCGTGCAGATACGCAGTATTTT.